This TCR beta chain was captured by sequencing in a study of blood T cell repertoires in COVID-19. Across the whole study: There were acute and convalescent COVID-19 samples, and they came from the United States, Italy and Spain. Sources were T cells, B-cell-depleted T cells, or PBMCs; the material itself was cDNA or gDNA.

Authors' data handling: Reference gene primers were amplified, and this amplification served to estimate nucleated cell counts. TCRdb keeps only in-frame clones here, not all; method: immunoSEQ multiplex PCR. For V, J and clone size, that table is used; D and trimming come from the DNA. The table has approximately 62,000 clones, 65% to 85% seen once. Germline lookup yields CDR1 MNHEY and CDR2 SVGAGI. V was shortened by 2 bases and J by 4 bases, with 14 bases between the two germline ends. This CDR3 is 15 amino acids long. This receptor was taken from a woman aged 45-65 years with active or convalescent COVID-19. The sequenced sample was peripheral blood. The chain combines TRBV6-5 with TRBJ1-2; a possible D gene is TRBD1 (6 bases). For the CDR3, the DNA is TGTGCCAGCAGTTACCGTCAGGGGAAGGGCTATGGCTACACCTTC. It yields the protein CASSYRQGKGYGYTF.